These 17 T cell receptor beta chains were sequenced from one sample in a study of chemoradiotherapy in HPV16-positive cancers. This table comes from immunoSEQ multiplex PCR, and its TCRdb copy is limited to in-frame clones, with some not included. This sample has fewer than 30,000 clones, with less than 95% found just once. Sampling was carried out from a patient who underwent chemoradiotherapy. These receptors came from a human donor with HPV-associated anogenital cancer.

V usage is TRBV19 and J usage is TRBJ2-5; D is unresolved. CDR1 LNHDA and CDR2 SQIVND come from the germline V gene (reference sequence). The CDR3 spans 13 residues. Trimming removed 6 bases at V and 0 bases at J, with 8 bases between. The CDR3 coding sequence is TGTGCCAGTAGGTCAGAGTACCAAGAGACCCAGTACTTC. Protein: CASRSEYQETQYF.

The J gene is TRBJ2-5, the V gene TRBV7-3, with TRBD1 matching 8 bases. Germline V gene sequence: CDR1 SGHTA, CDR2 FQGTGA. With 5 bases clipped from V and 4 bases from J, the junction kept 12 bases outside the gene matches. The CDR3 contains 16 residues. Here the CDR3 reads CASSRGTGTGRETQYF. The CDR3 DNA follows: TGTGCCAGCAGCCGTGGCACGGGGACAGGTCGAGAGACCCAGTACTTC.

The chain's CDR3 is CASSPTSVDSEQYF. CDR3 nucleotide sequence: TGTGCCAGCAGCCCCACCAGTGTGGACTCCGAGCAGTACTTC. J is TRBJ2-7 and V is TRBV6-6, with a tentative D call TRBD2 (5 bases). The V end lost 6 bases, the J end lost 6 bases, and 18 bases lay between the germline ends. CDR1 and CDR2 (germline): MNHNY, SVGAGI (reference sequence). The CDR3 is made up of 14 amino acids.

This chain links TRBV5-1 with TRBJ1-4, with a tentative D call TRBD1 (6 bases). The germline gives CDR1 SGHRS, CDR2 YFSETQ. V was pared by 2 bases and J by 6 bases, with 17 bases between. The CDR3 totals 16 residues. The CDR3 DNA is TGCGCCAGCAGCTTAGGAGGACAGCCGGGGGATGAAAAACTGTTTTTT. It encodes CASSLGGQPGDEKLFF. The entire variable domain, with the rest obtained from reference TRBV5-1 and TRBJ1-4, is as follows: KAGVTQTPRYLIKTRGQQVTLSCSPISGHRSVSWYQQTPGQGLQFLFEYFSETQRNKGNFPGRFSGRQFSNSRSEMNVSTLELGDSALYLCASSLGGQPGDEKLFFGSGTQLSVL.

V gene TRBV28 combines with J gene TRBJ1-2; D uncertain. This CDR3 contains 12 residues. V gave up 5 bases and J gave up 8 bases, with 12 bases separating them. Germline-derived CDR1 and CDR2 are MDHEN and SYDVKM. The DNA of the CDR3 is TGTGCCAGCAGTCCCGACCCCCGGGGCTACACCTTC. Protein: CASSPDPRGYTF.

This chain connects TRBV6-1 to TRBJ1-5, with D unclear. V shed 2 bases and J shed 1 base, with 6 bases lying between them. Per germline, CDR1 MNHNS and CDR2 SASEGT. The CDR3 spans 14 residues. The CDR3 is CASSERASNQPQHF. As DNA, the CDR3 is TGTGCCAGCAGTGAACGCGCAAGCAATCAGCCCCAGCATTTT.

V and J are TRBV7-2 and TRBJ2-2; D is undetermined. Germline V gives CDR1 SGHTA, CDR2 FQGNSA. CDR3 length: 14 amino acids. V was trimmed by 5 bases and J by 3 bases, leaving 10 bases between them. Written as DNA, the CDR3 is TGTGCCAGCAGCAACTTAGCCTACACCGGGGAGCTGTTTTTT. Translated: CASSNLAYTGELFF.

The chain has TRBV10-3 and TRBJ1-5; D call uncertain. The CDR3 runs 15 residues. The germline V gene has CDR1 ENHRY and CDR2 SYGVKD. The germline V and J ends were trimmed by 0 bases and 4 bases, with 10 bases remaining between them. This CDR3 is CAISESDSSNQPQHF. CDR3 DNA: TGTGCCATCAGTGAGTCGGACTCCTCGAATCAGCCCCAGCATTTT.

The chain carries TRBV29-1 and TRBJ2-3; the D is unclear. The CDR3 extends over 13 amino acids. CDR1 and CDR2 (germline): SQVTM, ANQGSEA. V lost 2 bases, J lost 8 bases, and 14 bases lay in between. The CDR3 sequence is CSVERSLGGTQYF. CDR3 sequence (DNA): TGCAGCGTTGAACGGTCACTCGGTGGTACGCAGTATTTT.

The rearrangement uses TRBV10-3 and TRBJ2-5, with TRBD2 matching 7 bases. CDR1 ENHRY and CDR2 SYGVKD come from the germline V gene. Trimming took 2 bases from V and 4 from J; bases not matched to a gene: 4. CDR3 length: 14 residues. The DNA for the CDR3 is TGTGCCATCAGTGAGATGGCGGGAGCAGAGACCCAGTACTTC. It specifies CAISEMAGAETQYF.

The V call is TRBV6-6, the J call TRBJ2-7; 10 bases are shared with TRBD1. Trimming cost V 5 bases and J 3 bases; bases outside gene matches: 10. Germline V gives CDR1 MNHNY, CDR2 SVGAGI (reference sequence). The CDR3 spans 16 residues. This CDR3 reads CASSRGDGTGVYEQYF. DNA of the CDR3: TGTGCCAGCAGTCGAGGGGACGGGACAGGGGTCTACGAGCAGTACTTC.

The rearrangement joins TRBV2 to TRBJ1-2; TRBD1 aligns across 7 bases. The germline V gene has CDR1 SNHLY and CDR2 FYNNEI. The V segment lost 6 bases and the J segment 4 bases; nucleotides outside the gene matches: 5. This CDR3 has 13 amino acids. CDR3 sequence reads: CASSGPGGYGYTF. CDR3 DNA sequence: TGTGCCAGCAGCGGCCCAGGGGGCTATGGCTACACCTTC. Drawing the rest from reference TRBV2 and TRBJ1-2, the complete variable domain is EPEVTQTPSHQVTQMGQEVILRCVPISNHLYFYWYRQILGQKVEFLVSFYNNEISEKSEIFDDQFSVERPDGSNFTLKIRSTKLEDSAMYFCASSGPGGYGYTFGSGTRLTVV.

This chain uses TRBV27 with TRBJ2-7, with 9 bases identical to TRBD1. The germline V gene has CDR1 MNHEY and CDR2 SMNVEV (reference sequence). V gave up 4 bases and J gave up 6 bases; unmatched junction bases: 4. The CDR3 extends over 13 amino acids. CDR3 bases: TGTGCCAGCAGTTCGGACAGGGGTACCGAGCAGTACTTC. Translation gives CASSSDRGTEQYF.

The chain is built from TRBV5-1 and TRBJ2-2; D may be TRBD1 (7 bases). This CDR3 contains 17 residues. CDR1 and CDR2 (germline): SGHRS, YFSETQ. Trimming stripped 2 bases from V and 4 bases from J, with 18 bases between. CDR3 protein: CASSFSARQGGTGELFF. Written as DNA, the CDR3 is TGCGCCAGCAGCTTCAGTGCCCGACAGGGAGGCACCGGGGAGCTGTTTTTT.

This clone was picked up one time. The chain employs TRBV19 and TRBJ2-7; the D gene is possibly TRBD1 (6 bases). The germline V gene encodes CDR1 LNHDA and CDR2 SQIVND (reference sequence). Trimming shortened V by 10 bases and J by 6 bases, and 19 bases separated the two germline ends. The CDR3 extends over 13 amino acids. The CDR3 sequence is CANNQPRGTEQYF. In nucleotides, the CDR3 is TGTGCCAACAACCAACCCAGGGGAACCGAGCAGTACTTC.

V is TRBV19 and J is TRBJ1-5, with a weak D call TRBD1 (5 bases). The CDR3 spans 15 residues. Between the trimmed V and J ends, which lost 4 bases and 3 bases, there was a span of 13 bases. Germline assignment: CDR1 LNHDA and CDR2 SQIVND (reference sequence). This CDR3 reads CASSRRDGYNQPQHF. The CDR3 nucleotides read TGTGCCAGTAGTAGACGGGACGGGTACAATCAGCCCCAGCATTTT.

The rearrangement joins TRBV28 to TRBJ1-5; TRBD1 is a possible D gene (6 bases). The CDR3 covers 15 residues. The V and J ends lost 3 bases and 2 bases respectively, with 11 bases between them. CDR1 and CDR2 from the germline V gene are MDHEN and SYDVKM. CDR3 protein: CASSLTGIRNQPQHF. The CDR3 DNA sequence: TGTGCCAGCAGTTTGACAGGCATCCGCAATCAGCCCCAGCATTTT.